What follows is one T cell receptor beta chain and its context. The CDR3 consists of 14 residues. The V gene lost 7 bases and the J gene lost 1 base, with 14 bases spanning the gap. TCRdb redid the calling of the reads with MiXCR, one entry per CDR3 protein. The sample gives roughly 150,000 distinct CDR3 sequences, roughly a quarter of which show up once; approximately 10% is in the top ten. These data originate in a study of T cell repertoires in cytomegalovirus infection. About the study: The public TCR beta signatures pointed to both CMV infection and matching HLA type.

The gene calls are TRBV12-3 or TRBV12-4 and TRBJ2-7, with D possibly TRBD2 on 7 matching bases. The material sequenced was PBMCs. This clonotype was sampled from a human donor in good health (CMV status not recorded). Some clones in this sample may be carry-over from other donors' samples. This chain's CDR3 is CASNRGGSSYEQYF. CDR3 DNA sequence: TGTGCCAGCAATAGGGGGGGCTCATCCTACGAGCAGTACTTC.